The source of this T cell receptor (beta chain) is a study of T-cell memory formation after mild COVID-19. The wider study: TCR clusters were mostly confined to one donor each.

Findings of the study overall: Later expanders leaned toward CD4+, whereas clones contracting from day 15 to 85 were balanced CD4/CD8.

This clonotype was seen a handful of times. Its cognate antigen is unknown. TCRdb re-derived calls from the 5' RACE reads in MiXCR, one entry per CDR3 protein. The table lists some 410,000 distinct CDR3 sequences, 20% to 30% of them singletons. This CDR3 is 13 amino acids long. Germline CDR1 is DFQATT and CDR2 is SNEGSKA (reference sequence). The sequencing input was PBMCs or a T cell subset sorted from them (not recorded which). This chain joins TRBV20-1 and TRBJ1-1, with 10 positions matching TRBD1. The source of this sequence is an adult woman who had mild COVID-19 (a few samples of this study predate the infection). Cell type and time point are not known. In DNA form, the CDR3 reads TGCAGATTACCCGGACAGGGGGTCACTGAAGCTTTCTTT. Encoded protein: CRLPGQGVTEAFF.